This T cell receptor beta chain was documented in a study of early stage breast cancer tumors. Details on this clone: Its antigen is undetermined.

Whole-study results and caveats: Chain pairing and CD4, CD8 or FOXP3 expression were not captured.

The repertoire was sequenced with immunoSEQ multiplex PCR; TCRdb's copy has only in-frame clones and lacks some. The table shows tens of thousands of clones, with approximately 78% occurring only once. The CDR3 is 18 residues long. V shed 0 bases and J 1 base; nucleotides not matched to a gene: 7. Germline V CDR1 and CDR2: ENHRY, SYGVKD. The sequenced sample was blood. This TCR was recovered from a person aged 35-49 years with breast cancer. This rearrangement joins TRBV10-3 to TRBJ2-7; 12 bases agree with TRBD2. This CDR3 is CAISESTSGSRLSYEQYF. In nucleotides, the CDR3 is TGTGCCATCAGTGAGTCGACTAGCGGGAGCCGACTATCCTACGAGCAGTACTTC.